The rows below give T cell receptor beta chains drawn from one sample of a study of vaccination effects on CD4 cells after COVID-19. Their recognized antigens are unknown. Profiled with immunoSEQ multiplex PCR; TCRdb holds only in-frame clones, not every one. Among just under 75,000 clones, under 85% were seen once, and the ten largest hold 2.5% to 3%. The sequencing here drew on CD4+ T cells from PBMCs cultured with HCoV-NL63 spike peptides, taken before COVID-19 vaccination. Source of these receptors: a human donor who received a COVID-19 vaccine. Each CDR3 is given with its conserved first and last residue. Each record gives: V gene, J gene, D gene, clone size, CDR3 protein, CDR3 DNA. The D gene is left open where the match is weak. Size values are once, few and many counts, or a class for expanded clones, and some rows have none.

V gene: TRBV24-1
J gene: TRBJ2-5
D gene: .
clone size: .
CDR3 protein: CATGGSEGQWETQYF
CDR3 DNA: TGTGCCACCGGGGGGAGTGAGGGACAGTGGGAGACCCAGTACTTC

V gene: TRBV5-6
J gene: TRBJ2-5
D gene: .
clone size: .
CDR3 protein: CASSSAVLPETQYF
CDR3 DNA: TGTGCCAGCAGTTCCGCCGTGCTCCCTGAGACCCAGTACTTC

V gene: TRBV6-2/TRBV6-3
J gene: TRBJ1-6
D gene: .
clone size: .
CDR3 protein: CASSYGGENSPLHF
CDR3 DNA: TGTGCCAGCAGTTACGGGGGGGAAAATTCACCCCTCCACTTT

V gene: TRBV6-5
J gene: TRBJ1-5
D gene: TRBD1
clone size: few
CDR3 protein: CASRYRTGNQPQHF
CDR3 DNA: TGTGCCAGCAGATACAGGACAGGGAATCAGCCCCAGCATTTT

V gene: TRBV9
J gene: TRBJ2-1
D gene: TRBD1
clone size: .
CDR3 protein: CASSTQGARYNEQFF
CDR3 DNA: TGTGCCAGCAGCACTCAGGGGGCTCGGTACAATGAGCAGTTCTTC

V gene: TRBV19
J gene: TRBJ1-2
D gene: TRBD1
clone size: few
CDR3 protein: CASTPDRNYGYTF
CDR3 DNA: TGTGCCAGTACCCCGGACAGGAATTATGGCTACACCTTC

V gene: TRBV5-1
J gene: TRBJ1-5
D gene: TRBD1
clone size: few
CDR3 protein: CASSSRDRAQPQHF
CDR3 DNA: TGCGCCAGCAGCTCAAGGGACAGGGCTCAGCCCCAGCATTTT

V gene: TRBV5-3
J gene: TRBJ2-1
D gene: .
clone size: .
CDR3 protein: CARSLSQASSSYNEQFF
CDR3 DNA: TGTGCCAGAAGCTTGTCCCAGGCCTCGAGCTCCTACAATGAGCAGTTCTTC

V gene: TRBV30
J gene: TRBJ1-2
D gene: TRBD1
clone size: .
CDR3 protein: CAWSMTPGQGNGYTF
CDR3 DNA: TGTGCCTGGAGTATGACCCCGGGACAGGGTAATGGCTACACCTTC

V gene: TRBV27
J gene: TRBJ1-1
D gene: .
clone size: .
CDR3 protein: CASSLSPWGNTEAFF
CDR3 DNA: TGTGCCAGCAGTTTATCCCCGTGGGGGAACACTGAAGCTTTCTTT

V gene: TRBV15
J gene: TRBJ1-6
D gene: TRBD1
clone size: .
CDR3 protein: CATTTGGSPLHF
CDR3 DNA: TGTGCCACCACTACAGGGGGTTCACCCCTCCACTTT

V gene: TRBV7-9
J gene: TRBJ1-2
D gene: .
clone size: .
CDR3 protein: CASSLGASWDGYTF
CDR3 DNA: TGTGCCAGCAGCTTAGGGGCCTCGTGGGATGGCTACACCTTC

V gene: TRBV5-6
J gene: TRBJ1-2
D gene: TRBD1
clone size: .
CDR3 protein: CASSLPGTGGNYGYTF
CDR3 DNA: TGTGCCAGCAGCTTGCCTGGGACAGGGGGGAACTATGGCTACACCTTC

V gene: TRBV11-2
J gene: TRBJ2-2
D gene: .
clone size: few
CDR3 protein: CASRSQSGGNAGELFF
CDR3 DNA: TGTGCCAGCAGATCTCAATCAGGGGGGAACGCCGGGGAGCTGTTTTTT

V gene: TRBV2
J gene: TRBJ2-1
D gene: .
clone size: .
CDR3 protein: CASSSRRGDYNEQFF
CDR3 DNA: TGTGCCAGCAGCTCCCGGAGAGGGGACTACAATGAGCAGTTCTTC

V gene: TRBV5-5
J gene: TRBJ1-6
D gene: .
clone size: once
CDR3 protein: CASSPWDGNSPLHF
CDR3 DNA: TGTGCCAGCAGCCCATGGGACGGCAATTCACCCCTCCACTTT

V gene: TRBV28
J gene: TRBJ1-2
D gene: TRBD1
clone size: .
CDR3 protein: CASRTGADYGYTF
CDR3 DNA: TGTGCCAGCAGAACAGGGGCGGACTATGGCTACACCTTC

V gene: TRBV30
J gene: TRBJ1-5
D gene: .
clone size: few
CDR3 protein: CAWSVRPNQPQHF
CDR3 DNA: TGTGCCTGGAGTGTAAGACCAAATCAGCCCCAGCATTTT

V gene: TRBV3-1/TRBV3-2
J gene: TRBJ1-5
D gene: .
clone size: .
CDR3 protein: CASSQDMRQPQHF
CDR3 DNA: TGTGCCAGCAGCCAAGATATGCGACAGCCCCAGCATTTT

V gene: TRBV2
J gene: TRBJ2-6
D gene: .
clone size: once
CDR3 protein: CATSGQRSGANVLTF
CDR3 DNA: TGTGCCACCTCCGGACAGCGCTCTGGGGCCAACGTCCTGACTTTC

V gene: TRBV24-1
J gene: TRBJ1-2
D gene: TRBD1
clone size: .
CDR3 protein: CATSEGGQRYYGYTF
CDR3 DNA: TGTGCCACCAGTGAGGGGGGACAGCGATACTATGGCTACACCTTC

V gene: TRBV12-3/TRBV12-4
J gene: TRBJ1-2
D gene: .
clone size: .
CDR3 protein: CASSFGVSYGYTF
CDR3 DNA: TGTGCCAGCAGTTTTGGGGTGAGCTATGGCTACACCTTC

V gene: TRBV7-9
J gene: TRBJ2-5
D gene: .
clone size: medium-sized
CDR3 protein: CASSLGGALPETQYF
CDR3 DNA: TGTGCCAGCAGCTTAGGGGGGGCCCTCCCGGAGACCCAGTACTTC

V gene: TRBV18
J gene: TRBJ2-2
D gene: TRBD1
clone size: .
CDR3 protein: CASSLGQVETGELFF
CDR3 DNA: TGTGCCAGCTCACTGGGACAGGTCGAGACCGGGGAGCTGTTTTTT

V gene: TRBV14
J gene: TRBJ2-3
D gene: TRBD2
clone size: .
CDR3 protein: CASGPSGGTDTQYF
CDR3 DNA: TGTGCCAGCGGACCTAGCGGTGGCACAGATACGCAGTATTTT

V gene: TRBV3-1/TRBV3-2
J gene: TRBJ2-5
D gene: TRBD1
clone size: .
CDR3 protein: CASSRGTGDETQYF
CDR3 DNA: TGTGCCAGCAGCCGCGGGACAGGGGACGAGACCCAGTACTTC

V gene: TRBV28
J gene: TRBJ2-5
D gene: .
clone size: .
CDR3 protein: CASTRGGRFRGQETQYF
CDR3 DNA: TGTGCCAGCACCCGGGGCGGACGGTTCAGAGGTCAAGAGACCCAGTACTTC

V gene: TRBV6-2/TRBV6-3
J gene: TRBJ2-1
D gene: .
clone size: .
CDR3 protein: CASSYRAGFRDNEQFF
CDR3 DNA: TGTGCCAGCAGTTACAGGGCAGGGTTCCGTGACAATGAGCAGTTCTTC

V gene: TRBV24-1
J gene: TRBJ1-5
D gene: .
clone size: few
CDR3 protein: CATSEQSNSNQPQHF
CDR3 DNA: TGTGCCACCAGTGAACAGTCCAATAGCAATCAGCCCCAGCATTTT

V gene: TRBV5-1
J gene: TRBJ2-2
D gene: TRBD1
clone size: .
CDR3 protein: CASRAGQGRNGELFF
CDR3 DNA: TGCGCCAGCAGGGCCGGACAGGGGAGGAACGGGGAGCTGTTTTTT

V gene: TRBV7-2
J gene: TRBJ1-3
D gene: .
clone size: .
CDR3 protein: CASSLRAGADTIYF
CDR3 DNA: TGTGCCAGCAGCTTACGAGCGGGGGCTGACACCATATATTTT

V gene: TRBV7-9
J gene: TRBJ1-4
D gene: .
clone size: .
CDR3 protein: CASSRDSPPEKLFF
CDR3 DNA: TGTGCCAGCAGTCGTGACAGTCCCCCTGAAAAACTGTTTTTT

V gene: TRBV6-5
J gene: TRBJ2-1
D gene: .
clone size: .
CDR3 protein: CASSQGGTPRNEQFF
CDR3 DNA: TGTGCCAGCAGCCAAGGGGGGACCCCCCGGAATGAGCAGTTCTTC

V gene: TRBV28
J gene: TRBJ1-6
D gene: .
clone size: .
CDR3 protein: CASSLAVGHPISPLHF
CDR3 DNA: TGTGCCAGCAGTTTAGCAGTTGGACACCCGATATCACCCCTCCACTTT

V gene: TRBV5-1
J gene: TRBJ2-2
D gene: TRBD2
clone size: .
CDR3 protein: CASSLEASGNTGELFF
CDR3 DNA: TGCGCCAGCAGCTTGGAGGCTAGCGGTAACACCGGGGAGCTGTTTTTT

V gene: TRBV4-1
J gene: TRBJ1-5
D gene: TRBD1
clone size: once
CDR3 protein: CASSQDDRDQPQHF
CDR3 DNA: TGCGCCAGCAGCCAAGATGACAGGGATCAGCCCCAGCATTTT

V gene: TRBV2
J gene: TRBJ2-5
D gene: .
clone size: .
CDR3 protein: CASSVAETQYF
CDR3 DNA: TGTGCCAGCAGCGTAGCGGAGACCCAGTACTTC

V gene: TRBV5-6
J gene: TRBJ2-3
D gene: TRBD2
clone size: .
CDR3 protein: CASSIRLNGGDTQYF
CDR3 DNA: TGTGCCAGCAGCATAAGACTCAACGGGGGGGATACGCAGTATTTT

V gene: TRBV13
J gene: TRBJ2-5
D gene: .
clone size: .
CDR3 protein: CASSLYGGAKETQYF
CDR3 DNA: TGTGCCAGCAGCTTATATGGGGGAGCCAAAGAGACCCAGTACTTC

V gene: TRBV2
J gene: TRBJ1-2
D gene: .
clone size: .
CDR3 protein: CASSPGHNRNGYTF
CDR3 DNA: TGTGCCAGCAGTCCGGGCCACAATCGTAATGGCTACACCTTC

V gene: TRBV5-1
J gene: TRBJ1-2
D gene: TRBD1
clone size: .
CDR3 protein: CASSTNRGSDYGYTF
CDR3 DNA: TGCGCCAGCAGCACAAACAGGGGGTCCGACTATGGCTACACCTTC

V gene: TRBV6-5
J gene: TRBJ2-1
D gene: TRBD1
clone size: .
CDR3 protein: CASSRDRGHNNEQFF
CDR3 DNA: TGTGCCAGCAGTAGAGACAGGGGGCATAACAATGAGCAGTTCTTC

V gene: TRBV29-1
J gene: TRBJ1-5
D gene: .
clone size: few
CDR3 protein: CSASTGTLNQPQHF
CDR3 DNA: TGCAGCGCGTCCACCGGGACGTTGAATCAGCCCCAGCATTTT

V gene: TRBV5-1
J gene: TRBJ1-6
D gene: .
clone size: .
CDR3 protein: CASSLAWGERGSNSPLHF
CDR3 DNA: TGCGCCAGCAGCTTGGCCTGGGGGGAGCGTGGAAGTAATTCACCCCTCCACTTT

V gene: TRBV11-2
J gene: TRBJ1-5
D gene: .
clone size: .
CDR3 protein: CASSLSAFSNQPQHF
CDR3 DNA: TGTGCCAGCAGCTTAAGTGCCTTTAGCAATCAGCCCCAGCATTTT

V gene: TRBV10-1
J gene: TRBJ1-6
D gene: TRBD1
clone size: few
CDR3 protein: CASSDRGNSPLHF
CDR3 DNA: TGCGCCAGCAGTGACAGGGGGAATTCACCCCTCCACTTT

V gene: TRBV6-5
J gene: TRBJ1-2
D gene: .
clone size: .
CDR3 protein: CASSYEAGFTSYTF
CDR3 DNA: TGTGCCAGCAGTTACGAGGCAGGGTTCACGAGCTACACCTTC

V gene: TRBV6-1
J gene: TRBJ2-3
D gene: .
clone size: .
CDR3 protein: CASSEARGAGTDTQYF
CDR3 DNA: TGTGCCAGCAGTGAAGCACGGGGGGCGGGCACAGATACGCAGTATTTT

V gene: TRBV14
J gene: TRBJ1-2
D gene: .
clone size: few
CDR3 protein: CASSQALTEYGYTF
CDR3 DNA: TGTGCCAGCAGCCAAGCCTTGACGGAATATGGCTACACCTTC

V gene: TRBV2
J gene: TRBJ2-1
D gene: TRBD2
clone size: .
CDR3 protein: CASSALAGVYNEQFF
CDR3 DNA: TGTGCCAGCAGTGCTCTAGCGGGGGTATACAATGAGCAGTTCTTC

V gene: TRBV6-6
J gene: TRBJ1-5
D gene: TRBD1
clone size: .
CDR3 protein: CASTKKTGGVPQPQHF
CDR3 DNA: TGTGCCAGCACTAAAAAGACAGGGGGGGTCCCTCAGCCCCAGCATTTT

V gene: TRBV19
J gene: TRBJ2-1
D gene: TRBD2
clone size: .
CDR3 protein: CASSISAGGSDNEQFF
CDR3 DNA: TGTGCCAGTAGTATCTCAGCGGGGGGGTCGGACAATGAGCAGTTCTTC